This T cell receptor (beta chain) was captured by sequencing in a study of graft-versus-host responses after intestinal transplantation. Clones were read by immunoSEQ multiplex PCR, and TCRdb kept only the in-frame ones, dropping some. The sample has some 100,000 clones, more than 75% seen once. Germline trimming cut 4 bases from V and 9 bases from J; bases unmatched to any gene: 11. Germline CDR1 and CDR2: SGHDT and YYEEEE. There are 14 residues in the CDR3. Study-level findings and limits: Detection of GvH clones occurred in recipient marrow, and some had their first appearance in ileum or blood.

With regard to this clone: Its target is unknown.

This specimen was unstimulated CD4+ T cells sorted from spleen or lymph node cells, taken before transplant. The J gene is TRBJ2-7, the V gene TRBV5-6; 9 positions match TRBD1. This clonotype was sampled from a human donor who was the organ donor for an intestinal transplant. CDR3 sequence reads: CASSPTYRGQGQYF. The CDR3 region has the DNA TGTGCCAGCAGCCCTACCTACAGGGGGCAGGGGCAGTACTTC.